These T cell receptor beta chains were read from a single sample in a study of blood T cell repertoires in COVID-19. The method was immunoSEQ multiplex PCR; TCRdb's version includes in-frame clones alone and lacks a portion of them. This table has about 140,000 clones, roughly nine tenths appearing once. Sample: peripheral blood. The receptors were gathered from a human donor with COVID-19, enrolled during active disease. The donor label of this sample is uncertain. Both conserved end residues are part of each CDR3. The D gene is left open where the match is weak. Some rows mark clone size as missing; the rest say once, few, many or name a class of expanded clone.

NA TRBJ1-3 NA 16 TRBV7-8 TGTGCCAGCAGCTTAATCGGACAGCCCTCTGGAAACACCATATATTTT CASSLIGQPSGNTIYF
NA TRBJ1-1 NA 15 TRBV10-1 TGCGCCAGCAGTTGGGGCAGCGACTTGAACACTGAAGCTTTCTTT CASSWGSDLNTEAFF
TRBD1 TRBJ1-2 NA 14 TRBV5-4 TGTGCCAGCAGCTTGGGGGACAGGGGAATTGGCTACACCTTC CASSLGDRGIGYTF
TRBD2 TRBJ2-1 few 17 TRBV11-3 TGTGCCAGCAGCTTATTCCTTCCGGGGGGGCCCCACAATGAGCAGTTCTTC CASSLFLPGGPHNEQFF
NA TRBJ2-7 few 14 TRBV6-5 TGTGCCAGCAGTTCGACACTTCCCACCTACGAGCAGTACTTC CASSSTLPTYEQYF
TRBD2 TRBJ2-3 NA 15 TRBV10-3 TGTGCCATCAGCCCGACTAGCGGGACCACAGATACGCAGTATTTT CAISPTSGTTDTQYF
TRBD1 TRBJ2-3 NA 16 TRBV11-3 TGTGCCAGCAGCCGTCGGAGGGGACAGGGCCCAGATACGCAGTATTTT CASSRRRGQGPDTQYF
TRBD2 TRBJ2-1 NA 16 TRBV4-1 TGCGCCAGCAGCCAAGACCCTAGCGGCCTATACAATGAGCAGTTCTTC CASSQDPSGLYNEQFF
NA TRBJ1-4 NA 14 TRBV6-5 TGTGCCAGCAGCCTTACAGGGAGAATTGAAAAACTGTTTTTT CASSLTGRIEKLFF
NA TRBJ1-5 NA 13 TRBV30 TGTGCCTGGATCGACAGGCCCAATCAGCCCCAGCATTTT CAWIDRPNQPQHF
NA TRBJ1-1 NA 16 TRBV5-1 TGCGCCAGCAGCTCGGGTGTCAGGGGAGAGAACACTGAAGCTTTCTTT CASSSGVRGENTEAFF
NA TRBJ2-2 NA 14 TRBV5-1 TGCGCCAGCAGCTTGGAACAACGCACCGGGGAGCTGTTTTTT CASSLEQRTGELFF
TRBD1 TRBJ2-1 NA 16 TRBV27 TGTGCCAGCAGTTCCACCGGGACAGGGGGCATAAATGAGCAGTTCTTC CASSSTGTGGINEQFF
NA TRBJ1-2 NA 17 TRBV9 TGTGCCAGCAGCGTAGCCGGCAGGGCAACCATCGGTGGTGGCTACACCTTC CASSVAGRATIGGGYTF
NA TRBJ1-2 NA 14 TRBV29-1 TGCAGCGTTGAACCTTCCGACAAGACCTATGGCTACACCTTC CSVEPSDKTYGYTF
NA TRBJ2-3 NA 11 TRBV10-3 TGTGCCATCTCACAGGAAGATACGCAGTATTTT CAISQEDTQYF
NA TRBJ1-1 NA 10 TRBV29-1 TGCAGCGTGGCCCAGGGGAGAGCTTTCTTT CSVAQGRAFF
NA TRBJ1-4 NA 15 TRBV5-1 TGCGCCAGCAGCTCGACAGGTCCAACTAATGAAAAACTGTTTTTT CASSSTGPTNEKLFF
TRBD1 TRBJ1-4 NA 14 TRBV5-1 TGCGCCAGCAGCTTGAGTCAGGGGGGTGAAAAACTGTTTTTT CASSLSQGGEKLFF
TRBD1 TRBJ2-2 few 14 TRBV5-1 TGCGCCAGCAGCTGGGACAGGGGAGTTAGGGAGCTGTTTTTT CASSWDRGVRELFF
NA TRBJ1-1 NA 15 TRBV9 TGTGCCAGCAGCGTAGGAACAGGGTGGAACACTGAAGCTTTCTTT CASSVGTGWNTEAFF
NA TRBJ2-7 NA 13 TRBV5-1 TGCGCCAGCAGCTTGGATAGCCCCTACGAGCAGTACTTC CASSLDSPYEQYF
NA TRBJ2-5 once 11 TRBV29-1 TGCAGCGTTGAAACTTGGGAGACCCAGTACTTC CSVETWETQYF
NA TRBJ1-1 NA 13 TRBV6-5 TGTGCCAGCAGTTACCCCCCGGGGGAAAGGGCTTTCTTT CASSYPPGERAFF
NA TRBJ1-4 NA 15 TRBV18 TGTGCCAGCTCACCACGAGCAGGGTTTAGTGAAAAACTGTTTTTT CASSPRAGFSEKLFF
TRBD2 TRBJ2-1 once 18 TRBV30 TGTGCCTGGACCCGGCTAGCGGGGACCGCATATTCCTACAATGAGCAGTTCTTC CAWTRLAGTAYSYNEQFF
NA TRBJ1-6 NA 14 TRBV3-1/TRBV3-2 TGTGCCAGCAGCCCCCAGGGGCCAGGGTCACCCCTCCACTTT CASSPQGPGSPLHF
TRBD1 TRBJ2-7 NA 14 TRBV6-6 TGTGCCAGCAAACAGGGACAGGGGACCTACGAGCAGTACTTC CASKQGQGTYEQYF
TRBD1 TRBJ1-2 NA 15 TRBV6-2/TRBV6-3 TGTGCCAGCAGTCGTGTGGGGACAGACGTGGCTGGCTACACCTTC CASSRVGTDVAGYTF
NA TRBJ1-3 NA 17 TRBV11-3 TGTGCCAGCAGCGACTTCAGGGTTAACATCCCTGGAAACACCATATATTTT CASSDFRVNIPGNTIYF
NA TRBJ1-3 NA 16 TRBV5-6 TGTGCCAGCAGCTTGTCCGGCAGGGAGGCTGGAAACACCATATATTTT CASSLSGREAGNTIYF
NA TRBJ2-7 NA 13 TRBV12-3/TRBV12-4 TGTGCCAGCAGTGGAGACAGATCCTACGAGCAGTACTTC CASSGDRSYEQYF
NA TRBJ1-6 NA 14 TRBV3-1/TRBV3-2 TGTGCCAGCAGCCAAGAAGCAAACTATTCACCCCTCCACTTT CASSQEANYSPLHF
NA TRBJ2-5 NA 14 TRBV5-1 TGCGCCAGCAGCCAAGGACACTTCCAAGAGACCCAGTACTTC CASSQGHFQETQYF
TRBD1 TRBJ2-3 NA 14 TRBV19 TGTGCCAGTAGCCGGGACAGTAGCACAGATACGCAGTATTTT CASSRDSSTDTQYF
TRBD2 TRBJ2-3 NA 16 TRBV7-9 TGTGCCAGCAGCGGCGGACTAGCGGGAGATGCAGATACGCAGTATTTT CASSGGLAGDADTQYF
NA TRBJ2-7 NA 13 TRBV24-1 TGTGCCACCAGTGACAGGGCCCACTACGAGCAGTACTTC CATSDRAHYEQYF
NA TRBJ2-3 once 14 TRBV28 TGTGCCAGCAGTTTATCCCAGTACACAGATACGCAGTATTTT CASSLSQYTDTQYF
NA TRBJ1-1 once 14 TRBV5-1 TGCGCCAGCGGTCGCGGGGAAATGAACACTGAAGCTTTCTTT CASGRGEMNTEAFF
TRBD2 TRBJ2-6 NA 18 TRBV18 TGTGCCAGCTCTCCGGGGAGGGTACCACCCTCTGGGGCCAACGTCCTGACTTTC CASSPGRVPPSGANVLTF
NA TRBJ1-2 once 13 TRBV6-5 TGTGCCAGCAGCCAACGGGAGGGCTATGGCTACACCTTC CASSQREGYGYTF
NA TRBJ1-2 NA 16 TRBV11-2 TGTGCCAGCAGCTTAGATCAGTGGGGCTCTAACTATGGCTACACCTTC CASSLDQWGSNYGYTF
NA TRBJ2-5 once 16 TRBV7-9 TGTGCCAGCAGTTTCAATAGTGGGAGTTCCCAAGAGACCCAGTACTTC CASSFNSGSSQETQYF
NA TRBJ2-7 NA 13 TRBV7-6 TGTGCCAGCAGCCAACTAGGGGGCTACGAGCAGTACTTC CASSQLGGYEQYF
TRBD1 TRBJ1-5 NA 15 TRBV19 TGTGCCAGTAGTAGGGGACAGGGTTTTGATCAGCCCCAGCATTTT CASSRGQGFDQPQHF
NA TRBJ1-1 NA 13 TRBV7-2 TGTGCCAGCAGCGTCAATCCGAACACTGAAGCTTTCTTT CASSVNPNTEAFF
NA TRBJ2-5 NA 14 TRBV2 TGTGCCAGCAGTGAAAGGGGGGGCCCAGAGACCCAGTACTTC CASSERGGPETQYF
TRBD1 TRBJ1-1 NA 14 TRBV25-1 TGTGCCAGCAACCAGGGACAGGTAAGCACTGAAGCTTTCTTT CASNQGQVSTEAFF
NA TRBJ2-7 NA 13 TRBV29-1 TGCAGCGTTGAAGATACCCAGGCTTACGAGCAGTACTTC CSVEDTQAYEQYF
TRBD1 TRBJ1-2 NA 14 TRBV18 TGTGCCAGCTCTCCTAACCGACAGGGCGGTGGCTACACCTTC CASSPNRQGGGYTF